Listed below are T cell receptor beta chains from one sample, sequenced in a study of cytomegalovirus exposure and HLA in healthy donors. Data came from immunoSEQ multiplex PCR; TCRdb stores just in-frame clones and leaves some out. The sample lists around 150,000 clones; 77% were seen once. The sample was PBMCs. The source is a man aged 25-45 years in good health and CMV-seronegative. CDR3s include the opening cysteine and the closing phenylalanine or tryptophan. The D gene is left open where the match is weak. Clone size, where shown, is once, few, many, or a class for clones that have expanded.

J	V	D	size	DNA	CDR3
TRBJ2-1	TRBV10-1	TRBD2	-	TGCGCCAGCAGTGCGGTAGCGGGAGCCCCGCAGTTCTTC	CASSAVAGAPQFF
TRBJ2-3	TRBV27	-	-	TGTGCCAGCAGTTTCACAGGGACAACAGATACGCAGTATTTT	CASSFTGTTDTQYF
TRBJ2-3	TRBV6-4	-	-	TGTGCCAGCAGTGACTCGACGGGGGACACAGATACGCAGTATTTT	CASSDSTGDTDTQYF
TRBJ2-1	TRBV10-2	TRBD2	-	TGCGCCGGAAGGTATAGCGGGAGACAAGACAATGAGCAGTTCTTC	CAGRYSGRQDNEQFF
TRBJ2-3	TRBV7-3	TRBD2	-	TGTGCCAGCAGCTCTAGCGGGAATAGAGATACGCAGTATTTT	CASSSSGNRDTQYF
TRBJ1-2	TRBV6-5	TRBD1	-	TGTGCCAGCAGCCTGGACAGGGCGTTTCTTGGCTACACCTTC	CASSLDRAFLGYTF
TRBJ2-1	TRBV4-1	-	-	TGCGCCAGCAGCCAAGTTGACCTAGTGGTGTATGGTGAGCAGTTCTTC	CASSQVDLVVYGEQFF
TRBJ2-2	TRBV7-9	-	-	TGTTCCAGCAGCCACCCGGACAGATCGAACACCGGGGAGCTGTTTTTT	CSSSHPDRSNTGELFF
TRBJ2-5	TRBV7-9	-	-	TGTGCCAGCAGCCCCCATCTACAAGAGACCCAGTACTTC	CASSPHLQETQYF
TRBJ1-1	TRBV7-9	TRBD1	-	TGTGCCAGCATACCGGGACAGAGTCCGGCCATGAACACTGAAGCTTTCTTT	CASIPGQSPAMNTEAFF
TRBJ2-2	TRBV19	-	-	TGTGCCAGTAGTCACCCATCGAGCACCGGGGAGCTGTTTTTT	CASSHPSSTGELFF
TRBJ2-7	TRBV28	TRBD1	-	TGTGCCAGCATAGACAGGGGTTCCTACGAGCAGTACTTC	CASIDRGSYEQYF
TRBJ2-7	TRBV6-1	TRBD1	-	TGTGCCAGCAAGCTGGCAGGGGGCTTCTACGAGCAGTACTTC	CASKLAGGFYEQYF
TRBJ2-3	TRBV9	-	-	TGTGCCAGCAGCGTAGGACTAGTACGCACAGATACGCAGTATTTT	CASSVGLVRTDTQYF
TRBJ2-7	TRBV5-5	TRBD2	-	TGTGCCAGCAGCCCCCGGGTCAGCGGGAACTCGGTGGGGGAGCAGTACTTC	CASSPRVSGNSVGEQYF
TRBJ1-1	TRBV19	-	-	TGTGCCAGTAGTTCCTACTCTCCCGTTCAGGGGATCACTGAAGCTTTCTTT	CASSSYSPVQGITEAFF
TRBJ1-1	TRBV6-4	-	-	TGTGCCAGCAGTGACGGCCAACAGGGCGCTGAAGCTTTCTTT	CASSDGQQGAEAFF
TRBJ1-5	TRBV5-8	-	-	TGTGCCAGCAGCTTTGGAGGGGACCCCTGGAGGCCCCAGCATTTT	CASSFGGDPWRPQHF
TRBJ2-7	TRBV27	TRBD2	-	TGTGCCAGCGGAGCGGGAGTGGGAGGATACGAGCAGTACTTC	CASGAGVGGYEQYF
TRBJ1-2	TRBV9	TRBD1	-	TGTGCCAGCAGCGAGAGACAGGGGTTTAGCTATGGCTACACCTTC	CASSERQGFSYGYTF
TRBJ1-3	TRBV6-5	TRBD1	-	TGTGCCAGCAGTGGGACAGGCTCTGGAAACACCATATATTTT	CASSGTGSGNTIYF
TRBJ2-1	TRBV7-9	TRBD1	-	TGTGCCAGCAGCTCATCGGACAGGGTGGAGTTCTTC	CASSSSDRVEFF
TRBJ2-4	TRBV5-1	-	-	TGCGCCAGCAGGGACATTCCCAAAAACATTCAGTACTTC	CASRDIPKNIQYF
TRBJ2-2	TRBV6-6	-	-	TGTGCCAGCCATTTGGGGGCGTCGAACACCGGGGAGCTGTTTTTT	CASHLGASNTGELFF
TRBJ1-2	TRBV5-6	TRBD1	-	TGTGCCAGCAGCTTATATCTCGGGAAGGGGGCCGGCTACACCTTC	CASSLYLGKGAGYTF
TRBJ2-3	TRBV5-8	TRBD1	-	TGTGCCAGCAGCCTCGGACAGGGAAGGACAGATACGCAGTATTTT	CASSLGQGRTDTQYF
TRBJ2-7	TRBV18	TRBD2	-	TGTGCCAGCTCACCGGGACTAGCGGGGGATGAGCAGTACTTC	CASSPGLAGDEQYF
TRBJ2-7	TRBV4-2	TRBD2	-	TGTGCCAGCAGCCATACTAGGCGGGGGGCTGAAGAGCAGTACTTC	CASSHTRRGAEEQYF
TRBJ1-2	TRBV6-5	TRBD1	-	TGTGCCAGCAGTTACTCGAGTTCAGGGGGCGAAGTAGGCTACACCTTC	CASSYSSSGGEVGYTF
TRBJ1-3	TRBV1	-	-	TGCACCAGCAGCCAGAAACGGGGGAGCTCTGGAAACACCATATATTTT	CTSSQKRGSSGNTIYF
TRBJ2-5	TRBV7-8	TRBD1	few	TGTGCCAGCAGCGGGACAGGGAGGCAGACCCAGTACTTC	CASSGTGRQTQYF
TRBJ2-5	TRBV10-2	-	-	TGCGCCAGCAGAAATTGGGGGGTTGGAGGGCAAGAGACCCAGTACTTC	CASRNWGVGGQETQYF
TRBJ2-3	TRBV7-9	TRBD1	-	TGTGCCAGCCAACAGGGGGAATACACAGATACGCAGTATTTT	CASQQGEYTDTQYF
TRBJ2-1	TRBV7-9	TRBD1	-	TGTGCCAGCAGCTTACAGGGGGCGTCCAATGAGCAGTTCTTC	CASSLQGASNEQFF
TRBJ2-3	TRBV29-1	-	once	TGCAGCGTTCAGTTAATCGCAGATACGCAGTATTTT	CSVQLIADTQYF
TRBJ2-5	TRBV2	-	-	TGTGCCAGCAGGCTTAACTCTCAACAAGAGACCCAGTACTTC	CASRLNSQQETQYF
TRBJ2-1	TRBV2	TRBD2	few	TGTGCCAGCAGTGTTGGGACTACCAGAGGGAATGAGCAGTTCTTC	CASSVGTTRGNEQFF